This TCR beta chain was sequenced for a study of cytomegalovirus exposure and HLA in healthy donors. Study-wide results and limits: A further, later analysis showed that HLA-associated TCR beta chains (compared with equally common others) were more clonally expanded. In the analysis, some V segments, TRBV6-2 and TRBV6-3 included, were excluded as indistinguishable. Productive rates of about 90% or about 30% were seen for most TCR beta V segments in an earlier analysis.

In this sample, this clone turned up a few times. Its specificity is not known. The V end was cut by 1 base, the J end by 6 bases, with 9 bases between. The germline CDR1 and CDR2 sequences are SGHTA and FQGNSA. The CDR3 has 13 amino acids. A multiplex PCR was run with 60 Vbeta primers and 13 Jbeta primers. Here immunoSEQ multiplex PCR was the method, and the copy in TCRdb shows in-frame clones only, minus some. The sample lists approximately 150,000 clones, about a tenth occurring once. The sequence derives from a male donor in good health and CMV-seronegative. The chain uses TRBV7-2 and TRBJ1-2; D possibly corresponds to TRBD1 (5 bases). The specimen was PBMCs. CDR3 bases: TGTGCCAGCAGCTTAGAAAGGGGTAATGGCTACACCTTC. Its protein product is CASSLERGNGYTF.